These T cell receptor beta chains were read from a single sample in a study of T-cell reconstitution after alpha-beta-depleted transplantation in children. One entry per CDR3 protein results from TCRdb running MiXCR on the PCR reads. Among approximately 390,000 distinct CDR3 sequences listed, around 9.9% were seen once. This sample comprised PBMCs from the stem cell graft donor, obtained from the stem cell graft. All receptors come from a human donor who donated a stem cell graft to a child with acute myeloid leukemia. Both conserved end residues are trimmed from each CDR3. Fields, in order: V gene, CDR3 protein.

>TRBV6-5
ASSYSVGAGRETQY
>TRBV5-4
ASSLAIRVDTQY
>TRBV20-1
SARLAGEWNEQF
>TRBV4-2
ASSHGLAGLNTGELF
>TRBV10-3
AITRDRNTDTQY
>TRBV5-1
ASSLGNDEQY
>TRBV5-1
ASSLAASGALGETQY
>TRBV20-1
SASPGTDTQY
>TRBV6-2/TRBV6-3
ASSYDGGPYEQY
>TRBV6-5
ASSYFRGPQY
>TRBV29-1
SVGDLSGTNEKLF
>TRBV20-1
SARDLGGRI
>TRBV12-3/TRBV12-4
ATSSQGPPNEQF
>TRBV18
ASSESYNSPLH
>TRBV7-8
ASSLATGMFIYGYT
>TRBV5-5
ASSLYSLSSYNEQF
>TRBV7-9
ASSLDSNTGELF
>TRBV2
ASSVRTGDLAGELF
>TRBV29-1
SVEEVGRTF
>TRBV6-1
ASRKGSGASYEQY
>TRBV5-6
ASSLEVGRVNTEAF
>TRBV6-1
ASSEMDSVDTQY
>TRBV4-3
ASSQEGGLDTGELF
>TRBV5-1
ASSLGQDNYGYT
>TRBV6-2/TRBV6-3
ASAVRSDEQY
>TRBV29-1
SVEREGHYEQY
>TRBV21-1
ASSPQGGGRTDTQY
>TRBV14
ASRASGSSYEQY
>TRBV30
AWSVYGTHSNQPQH
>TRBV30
AWSGLAGRKTQY
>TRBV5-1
ASSLDAFRTDTQY
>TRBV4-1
ASSLNPGSETQY